Listed here are 24 T cell receptor beta chains from one sample, sequenced in a study of T cell responses to AZD1222 COVID-19 vaccine. Profiled with immunoSEQ multiplex PCR; TCRdb holds only in-frame clones, not every one. Among around 120,000 clones listed, about 92% were seen once. This material consisted of peripheral blood, taken on day 0 of AZD1222 vaccination. Receptors originate from an adult in good health.

V gene TRBV5-1 combines with J gene TRBJ2-1; D unresolved. The CDR3 is 13 residues long. The V end was cut by 3 bases, the J end by 5 bases, with 9 bases between. The germline V gene has CDR1 SGHRS and CDR2 YFSETQ. CDR3 amino acids: CASSSTTDNEQFF. DNA for the CDR3: TGCGCCAGCAGCTCAACCACCGACAATGAGCAGTTCTTC. The full variable domain, in which reference TRBV5-1 and TRBJ2-1 provide the parts outside the CDR3, is KAGVTQTPRYLIKTRGQQVTLSCSPISGHRSVSWYQQTPGQGLQFLFEYFSETQRNKGNFPGRFSGRQFSNSRSEMNVSTLELGDSALYLCASSSTTDNEQFFGPGTRLTVL.

This clone has only one observation. The rearrangement joins TRBV28 to TRBJ2-5; 7 bases are a match to TRBD1. The CDR3 is 17 residues long. The V and J ends lost 0 bases and 0 bases, in that order; junction bases with no gene match: 7. The germline V gene encodes CDR1 MDHEN and CDR2 SYDVKM. The CDR3: CASSLWETQGNQETQYF. Written as DNA, the CDR3 is TGTGCCAGCAGTTTATGGGAAACACAGGGGAACCAAGAGACCCAGTACTTC.

The V and J genes are TRBV13 and TRBJ2-1, with 7 bases that match TRBD1. Germline values: CDR1 PRHDT, CDR2 FYEKMQ (reference sequence). The junction had 0 bases not matched to a gene; V was cut back by 0 bases and J by 1 base. The length of the CDR3 is 15 residues. Written as DNA, the CDR3 is TGTGCCAGCAGCTTAGGCAGGGGGTCCTACAATGAGCAGTTCTTC. Its translation is CASSLGRGSYNEQFF.

V and J are TRBV28 and TRBJ1-2, with a tentative D call TRBD1 (5 bases). The CDR3 length is 12 residues. The V end lost 7 bases, the J end lost 7 bases, and 13 bases lay between the germline ends. Germline CDR1 MDHEN, CDR2 SYDVKM. This CDR3 is CASTSAGFGYTF. CDR3 bases: TGTGCCAGCACCTCAGCAGGGTTTGGCTACACCTTC.

The V call is TRBV20-1, the J call TRBJ2-1; the D gene is possibly TRBD2 (5 bases). Trimming pared 3 bases from V and 3 bases from J, leaving 9 bases between. Germline V gene data show CDR1 as DFQATT and CDR2 as SNEGSKA (reference sequence). The CDR3 spans 13 residues. CDR3 region: CSASYDYYNEQFF. CDR3 in DNA: TGCAGTGCTAGTTACGACTACTACAATGAGCAGTTCTTC.

The gene calls are TRBV28 and TRBJ1-2; 7 nucleotides agree with TRBD1. The CDR3 is 14 residues long. The V and J ends lost 6 bases and 4 bases, in that order; junction bases with no gene match: 8. Germline V gives CDR1 MDHEN, CDR2 SYDVKM. The CDR3 reads CASRTGQSFYGYTF. CDR3 coding DNA: TGTGCCAGCAGAACGGGACAGTCCTTCTATGGCTACACCTTC.

The V and J genes are TRBV10-3 and TRBJ2-5, with 7 bases fitting TRBD1. This CDR3 is built from 15 residues. The germline CDR1 and CDR2 sequences are ENHRY and SYGVKD. The V segment lost 3 bases and the J segment 5 bases; nucleotides outside the gene matches: 9. CDR3 sequence reads: CAISDPTGSRETQYF. In DNA form, the CDR3 reads TGTGCCATCAGTGACCCGACAGGGTCGAGGGAGACCCAGTACTTC.

This sequence joins TRBV19 and TRBJ2-3, with D perhaps matching TRBD2 (5 bases). This CDR3 spans 16 amino acids. Deletions cut 4 bases from V and 4 bases from J, with 18 bases between. CDR1 is LNHDA and CDR2 is SQIVND in the germline V gene (reference sequence). The CDR3 coding sequence is TGTGCCAGTAGTAGCCCCACGCTAGCTCATTCAGATACGCAGTATTTT. Protein product: CASSSPTLAHSDTQYF.

This clone was recorded once. The J gene is TRBJ2-2, the V gene TRBV28, with D possibly TRBD2 on 7 matching bases. In germline, CDR1 is MDHEN, CDR2 SYDVKM. The CDR3 runs 16 residues. Trimming stripped 6 bases from V and 4 bases from J, with 18 bases between. The CDR3 reads CASRISGGGSTGELFF. The CDR3 DNA follows: TGTGCCAGCAGGATTTCGGGGGGCGGAAGCACCGGGGAGCTGTTTTTT.

The V and J genes are TRBV27 and TRBJ2-1; D is possibly TRBD1 (6 bases). The germline gives CDR1 MNHEY, CDR2 SMNVEV (reference sequence). Trimming pared 3 bases from V and 4 bases from J, leaving 10 bases between. CDR3 size: 14 residues. The CDR3 loop reads CASSFAGEYNEQFF. CDR3 in DNA: TGTGCCAGCAGTTTCGCAGGGGAATACAATGAGCAGTTCTTC.

The V call is TRBV4-1, the J call TRBJ1-1; D not resolved. Per germline, CDR1 MGHRA and CDR2 YSYEKL. Trimming took off 0 bases at V and 1 base at J, with 6 bases between the two ends. The CDR3 totals 14 residues. The CDR3 protein is CASSQDLGNTEAFF. The CDR3 region has the DNA TGCGCCAGCAGCCAAGATCTGGGGAACACTGAAGCTTTCTTT.

V usage is TRBV5-4 and J usage is TRBJ2-7; D might be TRBD1 or TRBD2, each matching 5 bases. Trimming shortened V by 4 bases and J by 5 bases, and 13 bases separated the two germline ends. Germline V gene lookup returns CDR1 SGHNT and CDR2 YYREEE (reference sequence). The CDR3 consists of 13 residues. Written as DNA, the CDR3 is TGTGCCAGCAGCCTCAGCCCGGGACACGAGCAGTACTTC. Translated, it gives CASSLSPGHEQYF.

This clone was seen more than once but under ten times. The chain couples TRBV28 to TRBJ1-3; TRBD1 matches 8 bases. With V trimmed by 6 bases and J by 7 bases, 11 bases remained unmatched. This CDR3 region has 15 residues. Germline V CDR1 and CDR2: MDHEN, SYDVKM. The CDR3 is CASSSRDRPANTIYF. For the CDR3, the DNA is TGTGCCAGCAGCTCCCGGGACAGGCCCGCCAACACCATATATTTT. Variable domain in full (rest from reference TRBV28 and TRBJ1-3): DVKVTQSSRYLVKRTGEKVFLECVQDMDHENMFWYRQDPGLGLRLIYFSYDVKMKEKGDIPEGYSVSREKKERFSLILESASTNQTSMYLCASSSRDRPANTIYFGEGSWLTVV.

The chain links TRBV28 to TRBJ1-2; D not resolved. The V end lost 5 bases, the J end lost 2 bases, and 24 bases lay between the germline ends. This CDR3 is built from 18 residues. Per the germline V gene, CDR1 is MDHEN and CDR2 is SYDVKM. The CDR3 region has the DNA TGTGCCAGCAGTCTTACTTTCGGGGTTTTGGGAAGAAACTATGGCTACACCTTC. Its translation is CASSLTFGVLGRNYGYTF.

This sequence joins TRBV5-1 and TRBJ1-3; 7 bases fit TRBD1. The germline V gene encodes CDR1 SGHRS and CDR2 YFSETQ. CDR3 size: 15 residues. The V segment lost 0 bases and the J segment 2 bases; nucleotides outside the gene matches: 2. The chain's CDR3 is CASSLGQGAGNTIYF. The CDR3 region has the DNA TGCGCCAGCAGCTTGGGACAGGGTGCTGGAAACACCATATATTTT. The variable domain in full, completed from reference TRBV5-1 and TRBJ1-3, reads KAGVTQTPRYLIKTRGQQVTLSCSPISGHRSVSWYQQTPGQGLQFLFEYFSETQRNKGNFPGRFSGRQFSNSRSEMNVSTLELGDSALYLCASSLGQGAGNTIYFGEGSWLTVV.

The chain carries TRBV27 and TRBJ2-7; 7 bases are a match to TRBD1. The V gene end was trimmed by 3 bases and the J gene end by 3 bases; junction bases not matched to a gene: 5. The germline CDR1 and CDR2 sequences are MNHEY and SMNVEV (reference sequence). The CDR3 loop spans 14 amino acids. In nucleotides, the CDR3 is TGTGCCAGCAGTTTTTCCAGGGGGAACTACGAGCAGTACTTC. Translating it yields CASSFSRGNYEQYF.

The chain has TRBV27 and TRBJ1-1; D is possibly TRBD1 (6 bases). Germline CDR1 and CDR2: MNHEY and SMNVEV (reference sequence). CDR3 length equals 14 residues. Between the trimmed V and J ends, which lost 1 base and 3 bases, there was a span of 9 bases. Here the CDR3 reads CASSLLGADTEAFF. The DNA for the CDR3 is TGTGCCAGCAGTTTATTGGGGGCGGACACTGAAGCTTTCTTT.

V usage is TRBV7-2 and J usage is TRBJ2-7, with D maybe TRBD2 (6 bases). The V gene lost 5 bases and the J gene lost 12 bases, with 17 bases spanning the gap. Germline V gene sequence: CDR1 SGHTA, CDR2 FQGNSA. This CDR3 comprises 12 residues. The CDR3 bases are TGTGCCAGCAGCCCACTGGGACTCCTGGGGTACTTC. It specifies CASSPLGLLGYF.

The CDR3 DNA reads as TGCGCCAGCAGCTTGGACACTGAAGCTTTCTTT. Encoded protein: CASSLDTEAFF. The V call is TRBV5-1, the J call TRBJ1-1; D ambiguous. V lost 0 bases and J 3 bases, leaving 0 bases between the germline ends. The germline V gene has CDR1 SGHRS and CDR2 YFSETQ. This CDR3 region has 11 residues.

The chain employs TRBV28 and TRBJ1-2; 10 bases are a match to TRBD1. V shed 4 bases, J shed 1 base, and the junction held 3 bases outside the gene matches. The CDR3 totals 15 residues. The germline gives CDR1 MDHEN, CDR2 SYDVKM. As DNA, the CDR3 is TGTGCCAGCAGTTCCGGGACAGGGGTTAACTATGGCTACACCTTC. It encodes CASSSGTGVNYGYTF.

The CDR3 sequence: CASSRGELASKNEQFF. As DNA, the CDR3 is TGTGCCAGCAGCCGAGGCGAACTAGCGTCTAAAAATGAGCAGTTCTTC. V and J are TRBV5-4 and TRBJ2-1, with 7 bases fitting TRBD2. This CDR3 spans 16 amino acids. Germline trimming cut 4 bases from V and 7 bases from J; bases unmatched to any gene: 14. Germline CDR1 and CDR2: SGHNT and YYREEE (reference sequence). The full variable domain, completed using reference TRBV5-4 and TRBJ2-1, is ETGVTQSPTHLIKTRGQQVTLRCSSQSGHNTVSWYQQALGQGPQFIFQYYREEENGRGNFPPRFSGLQFPNYSSELNVNALELDDSALYLCASSRGELASKNEQFFGPGTRLTVL.

The V call is TRBV28, the J call TRBJ1-1, with unresolved D. The CDR3 is made up of 11 amino acids. From germline, CDR1 is MDHEN and CDR2 SYDVKM. The germline V and J ends were trimmed by 7 bases and 1 base, with 4 bases remaining between them. CDR3 amino acids: CASIRNTEAFF. The CDR3, as DNA: TGTGCCAGCATACGGAACACTGAAGCTTTCTTT.

J is TRBJ2-7 and V is TRBV29-1, with D maybe TRBD2 (5 bases). Germline V lookup: CDR1 SQVTM, CDR2 ANQGSEA. The CDR3 has 12 amino acids. Trimming stripped 1 base from V and 2 bases from J, with 6 bases between. In nucleotides, the CDR3 is TGCAGCGTTGAAGGAGGGACCTACGAGCAGTACTTC. This translates into CSVEGGTYEQYF.

V gene TRBV3-1 (or the pseudogene TRBV3-2) combines with J gene TRBJ1-5; 11 nucleotides match TRBD1. Germline V gene data show CDR1 as LGHDT and CDR2 as YNNKEL (reference sequence). The CDR3 is made up of 18 amino acids. After removal of 4 bases from V and 2 bases from J, the junction contained 10 bases not matched to a gene. This chain's CDR3 is CASSPDRGRIPGNQPQHF. The CDR3 DNA sequence: TGTGCCAGCAGCCCGGACAGGGGGCGTATCCCGGGCAATCAGCCCCAGCATTTT.